These 7 T cell receptor beta chains came from one sample sequenced in a study of T-cell memory formation after mild COVID-19. MiXCR was run by TCRdb on the 5' RACE reads, yielding one entry per CDR3 protein. This table has roughly 450,000 distinct CDR3 sequences, 18% appearing once. The sample consisted of PBMCs or a T cell subset sorted from them (not recorded which). Receptor source: an adult woman who had mild COVID-19 (a few samples of this study predate the infection). Cell type and time point are not known.

This clonotype was seen only a few times. V usage is TRBV4-2 and J usage is TRBJ2-7, with a weak D call TRBD2 (5 bases). V lost 1 base and J 2 bases, leaving 12 bases between the germline ends. CDR1 is LGHNA and CDR2 is YNFKEQ in the germline V gene. This CDR3 region has 15 residues. The CDR3 bases are TGTGCCAGCAGCCAAGGGGCGGGCTCCGCCTACGAGCAGTACTTC. Amino acid sequence: CASSQGAGSAYEQYF.

This clonotype was counted many times. This rearrangement joins TRBV24-1 to TRBJ2-5; 10 positions match TRBD2. The J segment lost 5 bases and the V segment lost 6 bases, leaving 11 bases of the junction unmatched. The CDR3 length is 16 residues. Per the germline V gene, CDR1 is KGHDR and CDR2 is SFDVKD. CDR3 amino acids: CATSKRTSGMVETQYF. The CDR3 DNA follows: TGTGCCACCAGTAAACGTACTAGCGGGATGGTGGAGACCCAGTACTTC.

This chain joins TRBV9 and TRBJ1-5; D is unresolved. Germline-derived CDR1 and CDR2 are SGDLS and YYNGEE. Trimming took 4 bases from V and 0 from J, leaving 11 bases between them. There are 15 residues in the CDR3. CDR3 DNA: TGTGCCAGCAGCCCAGATACTCTTAGCAATCAGCCCCAGCATTTT. Its protein product is CASSPDTLSNQPQHF.

The table lists this clonotype with a few counts. V gene TRBV15 combines with J gene TRBJ2-3; 8 nucleotides agree with TRBD2. Trimming took 4 bases from V and 0 from J; bases not matched to a gene: 12. Germline CDR1 is LNHNV and CDR2 is YYDKDF (reference sequence). This CDR3 spans 18 amino acids. CDR3 in DNA: TGTGCCACCAGCACCACTCCTATAGCGGGGACTAGCACAGATACGCAGTATTTT. Amino acids: CATSTTPIAGTSTDTQYF.

The V and J genes are TRBV30 and TRBJ2-7; TRBD1 matches at 7 bases. V lost 0 bases and J lost 0; bases outside the gene matches: 5. The length of the CDR3 is 15 residues. Germline values: CDR1 GTSNPN, CDR2 SVGIG (reference sequence). DNA for the CDR3: TGTGCCTGGAGTGTACTCAGACAGGGCTCCTACGAGCAGTACTTC. Protein: CAWSVLRQGSYEQYF.

This clonotype was counted only a few times. The chain combines TRBV7-9 with TRBJ1-2; D is uncertain. Trimming removed 3 bases from V and 3 bases from J, with 8 bases in between. CDR3 length: 13 amino acids. Looked up from germline, CDR1 is SEHNR and CDR2 is FQNEAQ (reference sequence). The CDR3 DNA reads TGTGCCAGCAGCTTTTACGGATACTATGGCTACACCTTC. This sequence encodes CASSFYGYYGYTF.

The sample holds a few counts of this clonotype. This chain joins TRBV7-3 and TRBJ2-7, with TRBD2 matching 14 bases. Germline CDR1 SGHTA, CDR2 FQGTGA. With 2 bases clipped from V and 4 bases from J, the junction kept 4 bases outside the gene matches. This CDR3 is built from 16 residues. CDR3 coding DNA: TGTGCCAGCAGCTTAGGGACTAGCGGGGGACAATACGAGCAGTACTTC. This translates into CASSLGTSGGQYEQYF.